Below, 31 T cell receptor beta chains from the same sample are listed, as sequenced in a study of regulatory and conventional T cells in RAG deficiency. Libraries were prepared by immunoSEQ multiplex PCR; TCRdb keeps only in-frame clonotypes and omits some of them. The sample contains roughly 28,000 clones, around nine tenths of which appear only once. Blood CD4+ CD25-high CD127-low regulatory T cells supplied the genomic DNA template. These sequences were also reported in another study, on regulatory T cells. As that report states: The PCR used 52 TRBV and 13 TRBJ primers.

Sequences were obtained from Tregs sorted from blood. These receptors were taken from a human donor in good health.

The V call is TRBV6-1, the J call TRBJ2-5, with TRBD1 matching 11 bases. Per germline, CDR1 MNHNS and CDR2 SASEGT. V was pared by 6 bases and J by 9 bases, with 9 bases of the junction left unmatched. The CDR3 is made up of 14 amino acids. The CDR3 sequence: CASSEGQGVAPQYF. CDR3 DNA sequence: TGTGCCAGCAGCGAGGGACAGGGGGTGGCCCCCCAGTACTTC.

The V gene is TRBV18, the J gene TRBJ1-6; TRBD1 matches at 8 bases. The trim removed 2 bases at V and 9 bases at J, leaving 9 bases unmatched. CDR1 and CDR2 (germline): KGHSH, LQKENI. The CDR3 runs 16 residues. The CDR3 protein is CASSPSFGTGGSPLHF. The CDR3 coding sequence is TGTGCCAGCTCACCATCCTTTGGAACAGGGGGTTCACCCCTCCACTTT.

The V call is TRBV12-5, the J call TRBJ2-1; either TRBD1 or TRBD2 may supply D (5 bases each). The CDR3 totals 18 residues. The V end lost 0 bases, the J end lost 0 bases, and 15 bases lay between the germline ends. Germline V lookup: CDR1 LGHNT, CDR2 FRNRAP. For the CDR3, the DNA is TGTGCTAGTGGTTTGGTCTTTGGGGGTGAAAGCTCCTACAATGAGCAGTTCTTC. Encoded protein: CASGLVFGGESSYNEQFF.

In this sample, this clone turned up once. The chain is built from TRBV6-5 and TRBJ1-2; D may be TRBD1 (6 bases). V was trimmed by 4 bases and J by 2 bases, leaving 11 bases between them. This CDR3 has 14 residues. Germline values: CDR1 MNHEY, CDR2 SVGAGI. The CDR3 DNA follows: TGTGCCAGCAGTTTCCTACAGGGAAACTATGGCTACACCTTC. Residues: CASSFLQGNYGYTF.

The chain is built from TRBV25-1 and TRBJ2-5; perhaps D is TRBD1 or TRBD2 (5 bases each). From germline, CDR1 is MGHDK and CDR2 SYGVNS. V gave up 5 bases and J gave up 5 bases, with 21 bases separating them. This CDR3 has 16 residues. CDR3 in DNA: TGTGCCAGCAGTCCCCCCGGGGCCGCGGGTTTTGAGACCCAGTACTTC. This translates into CASSPPGAAGFETQYF.

The genes are TRBV29-1 and TRBJ2-3; TRBD2 matches 12 bases. CDR3 length: 18 residues. Germline assignment: CDR1 SQVTM and CDR2 ANQGSEA. With 7 bases clipped from V and 0 bases from J, the junction kept 14 bases outside the gene matches. CDR3 nucleotide sequence: TGCAGCGGAAGACTAGCGGGGGCCTCATCGACTAGCACAGATACGCAGTATTTT. Translation: CSGRLAGASSTSTDTQYF.

This chain uses TRBV7-3 with TRBJ1-3; no reliable D call. There are 16 residues in the CDR3. The germline V and J ends were trimmed by 1 base and 0 bases, with 10 bases remaining between them. Per the germline V gene, CDR1 is SGHTA and CDR2 is FQGTGA. DNA for the CDR3: TGTGCCAGCAGCTTAAGTACTCTAGGCTCTGGAAACACCATATATTTT. Translated, it gives CASSLSTLGSGNTIYF.

The CDR3 DNA reads as TGCGCCAGCAGCCCCGATCGCGGGGGGGCCAACACCGGGGAGCTGTTTTTT. Translation: CASSPDRGGANTGELFF. This chain joins TRBV5-1 and TRBJ2-2; 9 nucleotides agree with TRBD2. The length of the CDR3 is 17 residues. Germline V gives CDR1 SGHRS, CDR2 YFSETQ. Losses at the gene ends were 4 bases for V and 2 bases for J; bases not matched to a gene: 9.

V is TRBV19 and J is TRBJ1-2, with D tentatively TRBD1 (5 bases). The CDR3 consists of 13 residues. V was pared by 2 bases and J by 6 bases, with 10 bases between. Germline V CDR1 and CDR2: LNHDA, SQIVND (reference sequence). This CDR3 is CASSISGRDGYTF. As DNA, the CDR3 is TGTGCCAGTAGTATATCGGGGCGGGATGGCTACACCTTC.

The chain couples TRBV4-1 to TRBJ1-4, with D uncertain. This CDR3 region has 14 residues. Germline values: CDR1 MGHRA, CDR2 YSYEKL. V lost 0 bases to trimming and J lost 0 bases, with 2 bases between them. The CDR3 protein is CASSQDATNEKLFF. The CDR3 DNA reads TGCGCCAGCAGCCAAGATGCAACTAATGAAAAACTGTTTTTT.

V gene TRBV27 combines with J gene TRBJ2-5; tentatively, D is TRBD1 or TRBD2 (5 bases each). This CDR3 is 13 amino acids long. Between the trimmed V and J ends, which lost 8 bases and 5 bases, there was a span of 15 bases. Germline-derived CDR1 and CDR2 are MNHEY and SMNVEV (reference sequence). The CDR3: CASGYWGSETQYF. For the CDR3, the DNA is TGTGCCAGCGGGTATTGGGGGTCGGAGACCCAGTACTTC.

CDR3 DNA: TGCGCCAGCAGCCGATCCCCGGGACAGGGGACAGATACGCAGTATTTT. It translates to CASSRSPGQGTDTQYF. V and J are TRBV5-1 and TRBJ2-3; 10 bases agree with TRBD1. This CDR3 spans 16 amino acids. The germline CDR1 and CDR2 sequences are SGHRS and YFSETQ. V was pared by 4 bases and J by 3 bases, with 8 bases of the junction left unmatched.

The chain couples TRBV30 to TRBJ2-1, with D possibly being TRBD1 or TRBD2 (6 bases each). The V end was cut by 2 bases, the J end by 3 bases, with 17 bases between. Per germline, CDR1 GTSNPN and CDR2 SVGIG (reference sequence). The CDR3 contains 16 residues. The CDR3 spells CAWSTPRRGNYNEQFF. CDR3 nucleotides: TGTGCCTGGAGTACCCCCAGGAGGGGGAACTACAATGAGCAGTTCTTC. Complete variable domain (other parts from reference TRBV30 and TRBJ2-1): SQTIHQWPATLVQPVGSPLSLECTVEGTSNPNLYWYRQAAGRGLQLLFYSVGIGQISSEVPQNLSASRPQDRQFILSSKKLLLSDSGFYLCAWSTPRRGNYNEQFFGPGTRLTVL.

This rearrangement joins TRBV2 to TRBJ2-1; 8 positions agree with TRBD2. The germline CDR1 and CDR2 sequences are SNHLY and FYNNEI. CDR3 size: 13 residues. The J segment lost 9 bases and the V segment lost 10 bases, leaving 11 bases of the junction unmatched. This CDR3 reads CAKNRPAGGEQFF. CDR3 nucleotides: TGTGCCAAAAACAGGCCTGCGGGGGGTGAGCAGTTCTTC.

This chain links TRBV7-3 with TRBJ2-2; TRBD2 might be the D (5 bases). The V and J ends lost 0 bases and 6 bases respectively, with 11 bases between them. The germline CDR1 and CDR2 sequences are SGHTA and FQGTGA. The CDR3 covers 15 residues. For the CDR3, the DNA is TGTGCCAGCAGCTTAACGGGCCTGCGGGCCGGGGAGCTGTTTTTT. It specifies CASSLTGLRAGELFF.

The gene calls are TRBV9 and TRBJ1-1; tentative D call: TRBD1 (6 bases). Germline V gene lookup returns CDR1 SGDLS and CDR2 YYNGEE. V was shortened by 4 bases and J by 1 base, with 14 bases between the two germline ends. The CDR3 covers 15 residues. CDR3 sequence (DNA): TGTGCCAGCAGCATCCTCACAGGGCCGAACACTGAAGCTTTCTTT. Translated: CASSILTGPNTEAFF.

The rearrangement joins TRBV6-1 to TRBJ2-5, with D tentatively TRBD1 or TRBD2 (5 bases each). The CDR3 covers 12 residues. Germline assignment: CDR1 MNHNS and CDR2 SASEGT. V lost 8 bases and J lost 5, with 12 bases in between. The CDR3 reads CASDYWGETQYF. The CDR3 bases are TGTGCCAGCGATTATTGGGGGGAGACCCAGTACTTC.

This clone appeared a few times. V and J are TRBV28 and TRBJ2-5; D is unresolved. The V gene lost 7 bases and the J gene lost 4 bases, with 10 bases spanning the gap. CDR1 is MDHEN, CDR2 SYDVKM, per germline. CDR3 length equals 12 residues. The CDR3 loop reads CASTGTLETQYF. CDR3 DNA sequence: TGTGCCAGCACCGGAACGCTAGAGACCCAGTACTTC. Variable domain in full (rest from reference TRBV28 and TRBJ2-5): DVKVTQSSRYLVKRTGEKVFLECVQDMDHENMFWYRQDPGLGLRLIYFSYDVKMKEKGDIPEGYSVSREKKERFSLILESASTNQTSMYLCASTGTLETQYFGPGTRLLVL.

The chain is built from TRBV5-1 and TRBJ2-7; TRBD2 aligns across 13 bases. The CDR3 has 17 residues. Trimming cost V 0 bases and J 4 bases; bases outside gene matches: 7. The V gene's germline CDR1 is SGHRS and CDR2 YFSETQ. The CDR3 loop is CASSLVLAGGLGYEQYF. In DNA form, the CDR3 reads TGCGCCAGCAGCTTGGTACTAGCGGGGGGGCTAGGGTACGAGCAGTACTTC.

The chain joins TRBV11-2 to TRBJ1-5; D possibly corresponds to TRBD1 (6 bases). Germline CDR1 reads SGHAT; CDR2 reads FQNNGV. This CDR3 is built from 14 residues. Trimming stripped 5 bases from V and 7 bases from J, with 15 bases between. CDR3 DNA sequence: TGTGCCAGCAGCCCCCAGGGGCAACGACAGCCCCAGCATTTT. Protein product: CASSPQGQRQPQHF.

The chain links TRBV29-1 to TRBJ2-5, with no clear D. The germline V gene has CDR1 SQVTM and CDR2 ANQGSEA. The CDR3 contains 12 residues. Deletions cut 1 base from V and 4 bases from J, with 7 bases between. The CDR3, as DNA: TGCAGCGTTGAAGCTGTACCAGAGACCCAGTACTTC. Translation gives CSVEAVPETQYF.

The V gene is TRBV5-1, the J gene TRBJ2-3; TRBD1 aligns across 11 bases. The J segment lost 3 bases and the V segment lost 1 base, leaving 10 bases of the junction unmatched. The germline V gene has CDR1 SGHRS and CDR2 YFSETQ. The CDR3 has 18 residues. This CDR3 is CASSLTPWTGGVTDTQYF. Written as DNA, the CDR3 is TGCGCCAGCAGCTTGACACCTTGGACAGGGGGCGTAACAGATACGCAGTATTTT. Filled out from reference TRBV5-1 and TRBJ2-3, the complete variable domain reads KAGVTQTPRYLIKTRGQQVTLSCSPISGHRSVSWYQQTPGQGLQFLFEYFSETQRNKGNFPGRFSGRQFSNSRSEMNVSTLELGDSALYLCASSLTPWTGGVTDTQYFGPGTRLTVL.

Here the CDR3 DNA reads TGTGCCAGCAGCTCGGGACAGGGGAAAACAGATACGCAGTATTTT. It translates to CASSSGQGKTDTQYF. V is TRBV11-3 and J is TRBJ2-3; 10 bases are shared with TRBD1. Per germline, CDR1 SGHNT and CDR2 YENEEA. Losses at the gene ends were 4 bases for V and 3 bases for J; bases not matched to a gene: 4. This CDR3 has 15 residues. Together with reference TRBV11-3 and TRBJ2-3, the CDR3 gives the full variable domain: EAGVVQSPRYKIIEKKQPVAFWCNPISGHNTLYWYLQNLGQGPELLIRYENEEAVDDSQLPKDRFSAERLKGVDSTLKIQPAELGDSAVYLCASSSGQGKTDTQYFGPGTRLTVL.

The genes are TRBV9 and TRBJ1-3; no clear D gene. The CDR3 sequence is 18 residues long. Germline lookup yields CDR1 SGDLS and CDR2 YYNGEE. Trimming cost V 0 bases and J 4 bases, with 20 bases left between them. The CDR3 region is CASSVGPTLANFGNTIYF. CDR3 sequence (DNA): TGTGCCAGCAGCGTAGGTCCGACCCTCGCCAATTTCGGAAACACCATATATTTT.

The table lists this clone with a count of one. The V and J genes are TRBV6-6 and TRBJ2-2; TRBD1 or TRBD2 may be the D gene (5 bases each). The germline V gene has CDR1 MNHNY and CDR2 SVGAGI (reference sequence). Trimming stripped 7 bases from V and 2 bases from J, with 11 bases between. The CDR3 extends over 14 amino acids. CDR3 in amino acids: CASTVGGNTGELFF. For the CDR3, the DNA is TGTGCCAGCACAGTTGGGGGAAACACCGGGGAGCTGTTTTTT.

This chain uses TRBV10-3 with TRBJ1-1; D call uncertain. Per the germline V gene, CDR1 is ENHRY and CDR2 is SYGVKD. Deletions cut 1 base from V and 10 bases from J, with 10 bases between. There are 12 residues in the CDR3. CDR3 protein: CAISELTAAAFF. CDR3 DNA sequence: TGTGCCATCAGTGAGTTGACCGCGGCAGCTTTCTTT.

This chain links TRBV7-8 with TRBJ1-5; perhaps TRBD1 as D (5 bases). Trimming stripped 4 bases from V and 2 bases from J, with 9 bases between. CDR1 is SGHVS, CDR2 FQNEAQ, per germline. This CDR3 has 14 residues. The CDR3 DNA reads TGTGCCAGCAGCTCTTGGGGGGGCAATCAGCCCCAGCATTTT. It encodes CASSSWGGNQPQHF.

The chain uses TRBV7-3 and TRBJ2-5, with 7 bases lining up with TRBD2. This CDR3 region has 16 residues. Unmatched junction bases numbered 9, after V lost 5 bases and J lost 0 bases. Germline assignment: CDR1 SGHTA and CDR2 FQGTGA. The CDR3 nucleotides read TGTGCCAGCAGCGAGCAACCGCGGGGGTACCAAGAGACCCAGTACTTC. Translation gives CASSEQPRGYQETQYF.

This chain links TRBV28 with TRBJ1-2; D possibly corresponds to TRBD1 (5 bases). Germline CDR1 and CDR2: MDHEN and SYDVKM. The CDR3 contains 15 residues. Trimming removed 2 bases at V and 6 bases at J, with 16 bases between. CDR3 DNA sequence: TGTGCCAGCAGTTTAGGTTCAGGGTCGGATAATGGCTACACCTTC. Protein: CASSLGSGSDNGYTF.

V and J are TRBV7-9 and TRBJ2-5; 8 bases agree with TRBD2. Germline V gives CDR1 SEHNR, CDR2 FQNEAQ (reference sequence). After removal of 3 bases from V and 2 bases from J, the junction contained 2 bases not matched to a gene. The CDR3 runs to 14 residues. In nucleotides, the CDR3 is TGTGCCAGCAGCTTTACGGGGGGGCAAGAGACCCAGTACTTC. This gives the protein CASSFTGGQETQYF.

The V gene is TRBV7-2, the J gene TRBJ2-5, with a possible D match to TRBD2 (7 bases). Deletions cut 10 bases from V and 5 bases from J, with 26 bases between. The CDR3 is 16 residues long. Germline V CDR1 and CDR2: SGHTA, FQGNSA. CDR3 in amino acids: CATKSGAGAIWETQYF. The CDR3 DNA is TGTGCCACCAAATCGGGGGCGGGGGCGATCTGGGAGACCCAGTACTTC.